A selection of T cell receptor beta chains follows, all from one sample in a study of T cell changes during pregnancy in multiple sclerosis. The data were produced by immunoSEQ multiplex PCR, yet TCRdb's version contains in-frame clones alone and is incomplete. The repertoire holds about 40,000 clones, with over 75% as singletons. This sample comprised peripheral blood, obtained in the first trimester of pregnancy. These receptors were collected from a female donor in good health, enrolled as a control in a pregnancy study. The CDR3 runs from the conserved cysteine through the conserved F or W. D genes are given only for firm matches. Only some rows state a clone size, as once, few, many or a class for expanded clones.

J,size,V,D,CDR3,DNA
TRBJ1-1,NA,TRBV27,TRBD1,CASHTGGDEAFF,TGTGCCAGCCATACAGGGGGCGATGAAGCTTTCTTT
TRBJ2-7,NA,TRBV5-4,TRBD2,CASSFPLAGVLYF,TGTGCCAGCAGCTTTCCACTAGCGGGAGTCCTGTACTTC
TRBJ1-1,NA,TRBV7-2,TRBD1,CASSPSLGQGASGAFF,TGTGCCAGCAGCCCCAGTCTGGGACAGGGGGCATCTGGAGCTTTCTTT
TRBJ1-2,NA,TRBV18,NA,CASSPSVVAYGYTF,TGTGCCAGCTCACCATCAGTAGTAGCCTATGGCTACACCTTC
TRBJ2-5,NA,TRBV10-2,TRBD1,CASRKQGAETQYF,TGCGCCAGCAGGAAACAGGGGGCGGAGACCCAGTACTTC
TRBJ1-3,NA,TRBV9,NA,CASSLGGTGNTIYF,TGTGCCAGCTCCCTAGGAGGTACTGGAAACACCATATATTTT
TRBJ2-2,NA,TRBV11-2,NA,CASSLDLGWGETGELFF,TGTGCCAGCAGCTTAGATTTGGGATGGGGCGAAACCGGGGAGCTGTTTTTT
TRBJ2-7,NA,TRBV28,NA,CASSLQGSGYEQYF,TGTGCCAGCAGTTTACAGGGGTCGGGCTACGAGCAGTACTTC
TRBJ1-6,NA,TRBV5-5,TRBD1,CASSRAGGGNSPLHF,TGTGCCAGCAGCAGAGCAGGGGGTGGGAATTCACCCCTCCACTTT
TRBJ2-7,once,TRBV5-8,NA,CASSLVGTRYEQYF,TGTGCCAGCAGCTTGGTTGGTACAAGATACGAGCAGTACTTC
TRBJ1-6,NA,TRBV5-1,NA,CASSSPDGEPSYNSPLHF,TGCGCCAGCAGCTCGCCAGACGGGGAGCCCTCCTATAATTCACCCCTCCACTTT
TRBJ2-2,NA,TRBV6-5,NA,CASAGGPRGELFF,TGTGCCAGCGCGGGTGGCCCACGCGGGGAGCTGTTTTTT
TRBJ2-3,few,TRBV6-4,TRBD2,CASSVSSGGSDTQYF,TGTGCCAGCAGTGTTTCTAGCGGGGGCTCAGATACGCAGTATTTT
TRBJ1-3,NA,TRBV5-1,NA,CASSLEVAGSGNTIYF,TGCGCCAGCAGCTTGGAAGTAGCGGGCTCTGGAAACACCATATATTTT
TRBJ1-5,NA,TRBV13,NA,CASSLRTRGNQPQHF,TGTGCCAGCAGCTTGAGGACACGTGGCAATCAGCCCCAGCATTTT
TRBJ2-7,NA,TRBV11-1,NA,CASSLRGYQSYEQYF,TGTGCCAGCAGCTTAAGGGGCTACCAATCCTACGAGCAGTACTTC
TRBJ2-7,NA,TRBV29-1,TRBD1,CSVLRPGGNEQYF,TGCAGCGTCTTGAGACCAGGGGGCAACGAGCAGTACTTC
TRBJ1-3,NA,TRBV28,TRBD1,CASTVPRRGPGNTIYF,TGTGCCAGCACCGTACCCCGCAGGGGGCCCGGAAACACCATATATTTT
TRBJ2-2,NA,TRBV6-5,NA,CATKRAGWVGELFF,TGTGCCACTAAGCGTGCAGGGTGGGTCGGGGAGCTGTTTTTT
TRBJ2-1,NA,TRBV4-3,TRBD2,CASSQDTMSSGINEQFF,TGCGCCAGCAGCCAAGATACGATGTCTAGCGGGATCAATGAGCAGTTCTTC
TRBJ2-5,NA,TRBV6-1,NA,CASSEPLRQKRGETQYF,TGTGCCAGCAGCGAACCTCTCCGACAGAAAAGGGGAGAGACCCAGTACTTC
TRBJ2-7,NA,TRBV7-8,TRBD1,CASSFDRGYHEQYF,TGTGCCAGCAGCTTCGACAGGGGTTACCACGAGCAGTACTTC
TRBJ1-4,NA,TRBV30,NA,CAWSRQATNEKLFF,TGTGCCTGGAGCCGACAGGCAACTAATGAAAAACTGTTTTTT
TRBJ1-2,NA,TRBV18,NA,CASSRGDGYTF,TGTGCCAGCTCACGCGGGGATGGCTACACCTTC
TRBJ2-1,NA,TRBV11-2,NA,CASRQTLLNEQFF,TGTGCCAGCAGACAGACCCTTTTGAATGAGCAGTTCTTC
TRBJ2-3,NA,TRBV6-1,TRBD1,CASSEGQGRGYQSTDTQYF,TGTGCCAGCAGTGAGGGACAGGGGAGAGGATATCAGAGCACAGATACGCAGTATTTT
TRBJ2-5,NA,TRBV7-3,NA,CASSFNADAREGTQYF,TGTGCCAGCAGCTTTAACGCCGACGCGAGAGAGGGGACCCAGTACTTC
TRBJ2-3,NA,TRBV7-9,TRBD1,CASSATGGSTDTQYF,TGTGCCAGCAGCGCCACAGGGGGGAGCACAGATACGCAGTATTTT
TRBJ2-7,NA,TRBV28,TRBD1,CASSPQPGQGRHEQYF,TGTGCCAGCAGTCCGCAGCCGGGACAGGGGAGACACGAGCAGTACTTC
TRBJ2-3,NA,TRBV7-9,TRBD2,CASSAAITSGGSSTDTQYF,TGTGCCAGCAGCGCAGCCATCACTAGCGGGGGCTCTAGCACAGATACGCAGTATTTT
TRBJ1-6,NA,TRBV25-1,NA,CASSDRLYNSPLHF,TGTGCCAGCAGTGACAGGCTCTATAATTCACCCCTCCACTTT
TRBJ2-5,NA,TRBV30,NA,CAWSVGAGEETQYF,TGTGCCTGGAGTGTGGGGGCGGGGGAAGAGACCCAGTACTTC
TRBJ1-2,NA,TRBV6-6,NA,CASSYGLDYGYTF,TGTGCCAGCAGTTACGGCCTAGACTATGGCTACACCTTC
TRBJ2-7,NA,TRBV6-4,TRBD1,CASSGRGPGEQYF,TGTGCCAGCAGTGGCAGGGGGCCTGGCGAGCAGTACTTC
TRBJ1-5,NA,TRBV19,NA,CASSIGPAINQPQHF,TGTGCCAGTAGTATAGGACCAGCGATCAATCAGCCCCAGCATTTT
TRBJ2-3,NA,TRBV6-4,TRBD2,CASSADGRDTQYF,TGTGCCAGCAGTGCCGACGGGAGGGATACGCAGTATTTT
TRBJ2-1,NA,TRBV9,NA,CASSVVENEQFF,TGTGCCAGCAGCGTCGTCGAGAATGAGCAGTTCTTC
TRBJ2-7,NA,TRBV9,TRBD1,CASSVDSRTGGNEQYF,TGTGCCAGCAGCGTAGATAGTCGGACAGGGGGAAACGAGCAGTACTTC
TRBJ2-3,NA,TRBV7-2,NA,CASSLVSSADTQYF,TGTGCCAGCAGCTTAGTATCTAGCGCAGATACGCAGTATTTT
TRBJ2-2,NA,TRBV5-1,TRBD1,CASSLAGTGINTGELFF,TGCGCCAGCAGCTTGGCCGGGACAGGGATAAACACCGGGGAGCTGTTTTTT
TRBJ2-7,NA,TRBV28,NA,CASRPTTAITYEQYF,TGTGCCAGCAGGCCTACGACAGCCATAACCTACGAGCAGTACTTC
TRBJ2-3,NA,TRBV6-4,TRBD2,CASSESGSGTDTQYF,TGTGCCAGCAGTGAGAGCGGGAGCGGCACAGATACGCAGTATTTT
TRBJ2-1,few,TRBV7-6,NA,CASIGEDGYNEQFF,TGTGCCAGCATCGGAGAGGATGGGTACAATGAGCAGTTCTTC
TRBJ1-2,NA,TRBV4-3,TRBD1,CASSQDPTGPNYGYTF,TGCGCCAGCAGCCAAGATCCGACAGGGCCAAACTATGGCTACACCTTC
TRBJ2-3,few,TRBV5-1,TRBD2,CASSQRETDTQYF,TGCGCCAGCAGCCAGCGGGAAACAGATACGCAGTATTTT
TRBJ1-5,NA,TRBV21-1,NA,CASSSGTGASRLTYSNQPQHF,TGTGCCAGCAGCTCCGGGACAGGGGCAAGCCGACTGACTTATAGCAATCAGCCCCAGCATTTT
TRBJ2-1,NA,TRBV9,NA,CASSLTVLSYNEQFF,TGTGCCAGCAGCCTCACTGTGCTTTCTTACAATGAGCAGTTCTTC
TRBJ2-5,NA,TRBV9,TRBD1,CASSHSTGAVPETQYF,TGTGCCAGCAGCCATTCAACAGGGGCCGTTCCAGAGACCCAGTACTTC